These 19 T cell receptor beta chains came from one sample sequenced in a study of naive and memory T cell subsets. Study conclusions and caveats: Possibly reflecting memory cells re-expressing CD45RA, a few larger clonotypes occurred in naive repertoires, especially CD8.

Both TRBC1 and TRBC2 were covered by a beta constant-region primer of two equimolar oligonucleotides. Nested alpha and beta constant-region primers with the SP2 primer drove four PCR rounds on ligated cDNA. Each CDR3 protein gets one entry after TCRdb re-called the UMI-ligation and nested PCR reads with MiXCR. The sample comprises about 90,000 distinct CDR3 sequences, about 11% of which are singletons, and just over 0.13% rests with the top ten. Their recognized antigens are unknown. The sample consisted of naive CD4+ T cells from blood. The receptor set was obtained from a human donor in good health.

The J gene is TRBJ1-1, the V gene TRBV7-9; possibly TRBD1 for D (6 bases). CDR3 length equals 16 residues. Germline CDR1 SEHNR, CDR2 FQNEAQ (reference sequence). Trimming removed 1 base from V and 6 bases from J, with 18 bases in between. CDR3 in amino acids: CASSLGPVIGGAEAFF. For the CDR3, the DNA is TGTGCCAGCAGCTTAGGACCAGTTATCGGGGGCGCTGAAGCTTTCTTT.

This clonotype has at least ten counts. DNA for the CDR3: TGTGCCACCAGCAGAGACACGGGAGGGACCTACGAGCAGTACTTC. This sequence encodes CATSRDTGGTYEQYF. This chain joins TRBV15 and TRBJ2-7, with 8 bases aligning to TRBD2. The CDR3 has 15 residues. CDR1 is LNHNV and CDR2 is YYDKDF in the germline V gene (reference sequence). Trimming at V came to 0 bases and at J to 2 bases, leaving 3 bases not matched to a gene. Variable domain in full (rest from reference TRBV15 and TRBJ2-7): DAMVIQNPRYQVTQFGKPVTLSCSQTLNHNVMYWYQQKSSQAPKLLFHYYDKDFNNEADTPDNFQSRRPNTSFCFLDIRSPGLGDTAMYLCATSRDTGGTYEQYFGPGTRLTVT.

The chain is built from TRBV10-3 and TRBJ2-6, with D possibly being TRBD1 (6 bases). V lost 4 bases and J lost 2, with 6 bases in between. Germline CDR1 is ENHRY and CDR2 is SYGVKD. There are 14 residues in the CDR3. CDR3 DNA: TGTGCCATCAGTGGGACAGCTGGGGCCAACGTCCTGACTTTC. Protein sequence: CAISGTAGANVLTF.

This clonotype was seen a handful of times. The chain links TRBV29-1 to TRBJ1-1; 11 bases are shared with TRBD1. Unmatched junction bases numbered 13, after V lost 2 bases and J lost 8 bases. Looked up from germline, CDR1 is SQVTM and CDR2 is ANQGSEA. The CDR3 runs to 16 residues. The CDR3 nucleotides are TGCAGCGTTGAACCGTCTTACGGACAGGGGGCCGGGGAAGCTTTCTTT. Translation gives CSVEPSYGQGAGEAFF.

V usage is TRBV7-2 and J usage is TRBJ2-7; the D gene is possibly TRBD1 (6 bases). Looked up from germline, CDR1 is SGHTA and CDR2 is FQGNSA. V was pared by 1 base and J by 2 bases, with 9 bases between. The CDR3 consists of 14 residues. CDR3 region: CASSLGPGAYEQYF. CDR3 bases: TGTGCCAGCAGCTTAGGTCCAGGGGCCTACGAGCAGTACTTC.

This clonotype has a handful of counts. The chain couples TRBV29-1 to TRBJ1-1; maybe TRBD1 (6 bases). The germline V gene encodes CDR1 SQVTM and CDR2 ANQGSEA. The CDR3 consists of 11 residues. CDR3 nucleotides: TGCGTGGGGCAGGGGAGGACTGAAGCTTTCTTT. This translates into CVGQGRTEAFF.

This clonotype was detected a few times. V is TRBV28 and J is TRBJ1-2, with 7 bases aligning to TRBD1. The CDR3 totals 12 residues. The germline CDR1 and CDR2 sequences are MDHEN and SYDVKM. The V and J ends lost 11 bases and 5 bases, in that order; junction bases with no gene match: 8. CDR3 nucleotides: TGTGCCGCCAGGGACAGTTTTTATGGCTACACCTTC. Protein: CAARDSFYGYTF.

The genes are TRBV20-1 and TRBJ1-1; TRBD1 is a possible D gene (5 bases). The CDR3 sequence is 14 residues long. Deletions cut 5 bases from V and 1 base from J, with 14 bases between. Germline values: CDR1 DFQATT, CDR2 SNEGSKA (reference sequence). The chain's CDR3 is CSAQKTGPNTEAFF. As DNA, the CDR3 is TGCAGTGCTCAGAAGACGGGACCGAACACTGAAGCTTTCTTT.

This chain links TRBV3-1 with TRBJ1-1, with 7 bases that match TRBD1. J gave up 8 bases and V 2 bases, and 14 bases lay outside the gene matches. The CDR3 contains 16 residues. CDR1 LGHDT and CDR2 YNNKEL come from the germline V gene (reference sequence). The CDR3 sequence is CASSQRRGLSGREAFF. The DNA of the CDR3 is TGTGCCAGCAGCCAAAGGAGGGGGCTGTCAGGGAGAGAAGCTTTCTTT.

The rearrangement joins TRBV7-2 to TRBJ2-1; 12 bases match TRBD2. V was pared by 0 bases and J by 0 bases, with 0 bases of the junction left unmatched. Germline V CDR1 and CDR2: SGHTA, FQGNSA. The CDR3 extends over 17 amino acids. The CDR3 DNA reads TGTGCCAGCAGCTTAGCGGGACTAGCGGGCTCCTACAATGAGCAGTTCTTC. Amino acid sequence: CASSLAGLAGSYNEQFF.

This clonotype was counted a few times. This sequence joins TRBV6-2 or TRBV6-3 and TRBJ1-1; D remains unclear. V shed 7 bases and J shed 6 bases, with 15 bases lying between them. The CDR3 length is 13 residues. Germline loops: CDR1 MNHEY, CDR2 SVGEGT. The CDR3 DNA reads TGTGCCAGCACGGCGGCGGTTATCGCTGAAGCTTTCTTT. This sequence encodes CASTAAVIAEAFF.

The genes are TRBV28 and TRBJ1-6, with D unclear. The germline CDR1 and CDR2 sequences are MDHEN and SYDVKM. Trimming shortened V by 8 bases and J by 10 bases, and 9 bases separated the two germline ends. CDR3 length equals 11 residues. The CDR3 protein is CASSVNSPLHF. CDR3 sequence (DNA): TGTGCCAGCTCGGTGAACTCACCCCTCCACTTT.

This clonotype was observed many times. The rearrangement joins TRBV29-1 to TRBJ2-1; maybe TRBD1 (6 bases). CDR3 length: 17 residues. V shed 3 bases and J shed 0 bases, with 18 bases lying between them. From germline, CDR1 is SQVTM and CDR2 ANQGSEA. CDR3 sequence reads: CSVDGGTGIRSYNEQFF. CDR3 DNA: TGCAGCGTTGATGGGGGAACAGGGATCCGCTCCTACAATGAGCAGTTCTTC.

This clonotype has more than one count but fewer than ten. This chain uses TRBV11-2 with TRBJ1-1; maybe TRBD1 (6 bases). The CDR3 contains 14 residues. The V and J ends lost 5 bases and 8 bases respectively, with 18 bases between them. Germline CDR1 SGHAT, CDR2 FQNNGV. The CDR3 loop is CASSPGGGVPEAFF. The CDR3 nucleotides read TGTGCCAGCAGCCCTGGGGGGGGCGTCCCGGAAGCTTTCTTT.

This chain links TRBV3-2 with TRBJ1-5; the table's D call of TRBD1 was not tested on the DNA. TRBV3-2 is an annotated pseudogene. The CDR3 totals 16 residues. The CDR3 coding sequence is TGTGCCAGCAGCCAAGCTTTCGGACAGAAAAATCAGCCCCAGCATTTT. Translation: CASSQAFGQKNQPQHF.

This clonotype came up many times. The chain employs TRBV19 and TRBJ2-1, with D perhaps matching TRBD2 (6 bases). Looked up from germline, CDR1 is LNHDA and CDR2 is SQIVND (reference sequence). The CDR3 extends over 15 amino acids. The V gene lost 4 bases and the J gene lost 8 bases, with 18 bases spanning the gap. The CDR3 protein is CASSTLEGRVHEQFF. Here the CDR3 DNA reads TGTGCCAGTAGTACGCTGGAGGGTCGTGTTCATGAGCAGTTCTTC.

The V and J genes are TRBV28 and TRBJ1-2; 7 positions agree with TRBD1. The CDR3 is 14 amino acids. From germline, CDR1 is MDHEN and CDR2 SYDVKM. V dropped 6 bases and J dropped 3; count of bases not matched to a gene: 7. CDR3 in amino acids: CASRVQGGDYGYTF. The CDR3 DNA sequence: TGTGCCAGCAGGGTCCAAGGGGGCGACTATGGCTACACCTTC.

This clonotype turned up a few times. The rearrangement joins TRBV7-9 to TRBJ2-5; TRBD2 agrees at 11 bases. The CDR3 length is 17 residues. In germline, CDR1 is SEHNR, CDR2 FQNEAQ (reference sequence). Unmatched junction bases numbered 13, after V lost 5 bases and J lost 5 bases. The CDR3 spells CASSTGTSGKSVETQYF. In nucleotides, the CDR3 is TGTGCCAGCAGCACAGGGACTAGCGGAAAGTCCGTGGAGACCCAGTACTTC.

This chain links TRBV9 with TRBJ2-3; D possibly corresponds to TRBD1 (5 bases). Deletions cut 1 base from V and 2 bases from J, with 8 bases between. Germline CDR1 and CDR2: SGDLS and YYNGEE. CDR3 length equals 14 residues. CDR3 in DNA: TGTGCCAGCAGCGTACAGGGAATCACAGATACGCAGTATTTT. The encoded protein is CASSVQGITDTQYF.